Below, 14 T cell receptor beta chains from the same sample are listed, as sequenced in a study of Tregs in tolerant kidney transplant recipients. TCRdb keeps only in-frame clones here, not all; method: immunoSEQ multiplex PCR. The sample shows about 64,000 clones, 95% to 98% of them seen only once. This sample comprised Tregs from blood, obtained before the transplant. The source of these receptors is a human donor who received a combined kidney and bone marrow transplant.

The chain recombines TRBV18 with TRBJ2-7; D unclear. Looked up from germline, CDR1 is KGHSH and CDR2 is LQKENI. The CDR3 consists of 12 residues. Trimming stripped 6 bases from V and 6 bases from J, with 12 bases between. CDR3 loop: CASSSSTFEQYF. In DNA form, the CDR3 reads TGTGCCAGCTCGAGTTCTACCTTCGAGCAGTACTTC.

V and J are TRBV10-3 and TRBJ2-7; 7 nucleotides line up with TRBD1. J was trimmed by 1 base and V by 10 bases; bases with no gene match: 10. Germline V gives CDR1 ENHRY, CDR2 SYGVKD. This CDR3 spans 14 amino acids. The CDR3 DNA is TGTGCCAGCGGATTGGACAGGCAGTCCTACGAGCAGTACTTC. This codes for CASGLDRQSYEQYF.

The J gene is TRBJ2-2, the V gene TRBV6-5; tentative D call: TRBD1 (5 bases). The germline gives CDR1 MNHEY, CDR2 SVGAGI. V was shortened by 2 bases and J by 5 bases, with 12 bases between the two germline ends. The CDR3 contains 15 residues. The DNA of the CDR3 is TGTGCCAGCAGTTACCTAGTACCAGGGACCGGGGAGCTGTTTTTT. Its protein product is CASSYLVPGTGELFF.

V usage is TRBV7-9 and J usage is TRBJ2-3; tentative D call: TRBD1 (6 bases). The CDR3 length is 15 residues. Germline V gene lookup returns CDR1 SEHNR and CDR2 FQNEAQ (reference sequence). V shed 3 bases and J shed 5 bases, with 15 bases lying between them. The DNA of the CDR3 is TGTGCCAGCAGCTTCCGGGACATTCAGGGAGATACGCAGTATTTT. Translated, it gives CASSFRDIQGDTQYF.

The chain links TRBV5-1 to TRBJ1-1; maybe TRBD1 (6 bases). Trimming took off 4 bases at V and 1 base at J, with 8 bases between the two ends. The length of the CDR3 is 13 residues. Per germline, CDR1 SGHRS and CDR2 YFSETQ. This chain's CDR3 is CASSLDRNTEAFF. In DNA, the CDR3 is TGCGCCAGCAGCCTGGACAGGAACACTGAAGCTTTCTTT.

CDR3 residues: CASSGGTGGYGYTF. The CDR3 DNA reads TGTGCCAGCAGCGGGGGGACAGGGGGCTATGGCTACACCTTC. This chain connects TRBV9 to TRBJ1-2, with 11 bases lining up with TRBD1. CDR3 length equals 14 residues. The V segment lost 3 bases and the J segment 4 bases; nucleotides outside the gene matches: 2. CDR1 SGDLS and CDR2 YYNGEE come from the germline V gene.

In its sample, this clone was seen once. The rearrangement joins TRBV6-6 to TRBJ1-2; D is undetermined. Trimming took 2 bases from V and 2 from J, leaving 6 bases between them. This CDR3 has 13 residues. Looked up from germline, CDR1 is MNHNY and CDR2 is SVGAGI (reference sequence). The CDR3 bases are TGTGCCAGCAGTTACACAGAGAACTATGGCTACACCTTC. It encodes CASSYTENYGYTF.

The rearrangement joins TRBV6-6 to TRBJ1-1; 7 bases match TRBD1. V trimming: 5 bases; J trimming: 10 bases; junction bases outside the gene matches: 4. The length of the CDR3 is 11 residues. The germline V gene has CDR1 MNHNY and CDR2 SVGAGI (reference sequence). The CDR3: CASSGQVSAFF. Written as DNA, the CDR3 is TGTGCCAGCAGTGGACAGGTCTCAGCTTTCTTT.

The chain uses TRBV11-3 and TRBJ2-3; weak D call: TRBD2 (5 bases). Trimming took off 1 base at V and 4 bases at J, with 12 bases between the two ends. The CDR3 runs 15 residues. Germline lookup yields CDR1 SGHNT and CDR2 YENEEA. The CDR3 DNA reads as TGTGCCAGCAGCTTAGTAAAAGGAGGCGCAGATACGCAGTATTTT. It encodes CASSLVKGGADTQYF.

This sequence joins TRBV5-1 and TRBJ1-1; TRBD1 matches at 7 bases. Losses at the gene ends were 5 bases for V and 7 bases for J; bases not matched to a gene: 2. The germline V gene has CDR1 SGHRS and CDR2 YFSETQ. The CDR3 runs to 11 residues. CDR3 in DNA: TGCGCCAGCAGACGACAGGGTGAAGCTTTCTTT. Translating it yields CASRRQGEAFF.

The chain joins TRBV19 to TRBJ1-5, with D maybe TRBD1 (5 bases). This CDR3 is built from 15 residues. From germline, CDR1 is LNHDA and CDR2 SQIVND (reference sequence). Between the trimmed V and J ends, which lost 5 bases and 1 base, there was a span of 12 bases. CDR3 loop: CASSWRGGSNQPQHF. The CDR3 nucleotides read TGTGCCAGTAGTTGGAGGGGCGGGAGCAATCAGCCCCAGCATTTT.

This sequence joins TRBV18 and TRBJ2-3; the match to TRBD2 covers 13 bases. Germline V gene sequence: CDR1 KGHSH, CDR2 LQKENI. The CDR3 length is 16 residues. V trimming: 1 base; J trimming: 6 bases; junction bases outside the gene matches: 4. In DNA, the CDR3 is TGTGCCAGCTCACCACTTGGGACTAGCGGGACCGATACGCAGTATTTT. Translation: CASSPLGTSGTDTQYF.

This rearrangement joins TRBV5-1 to TRBJ1-4; 9 nucleotides match TRBD1. The CDR3 is 15 amino acids. Germline CDR1 and CDR2: SGHRS and YFSETQ. J was trimmed by 7 bases and V by 4 bases; bases with no gene match: 8. The CDR3 DNA sequence: TGCGCCAGCAGCCAACAACAGGGGGCGAGTGAAAAACTGTTTTTT. This sequence encodes CASSQQQGASEKLFF.

The chain employs TRBV4-2 and TRBJ1-4; TRBD1 is a possible D gene (5 bases). Germline V gene sequence: CDR1 LGHNA, CDR2 YNFKEQ. The CDR3 has 13 residues. Trimming stripped 3 bases from V and 6 bases from J, with 8 bases between. CDR3 DNA sequence: TGTGCCAGCAGCCACATCAGGGATGAAAAACTGTTTTTT. Its translation is CASSHIRDEKLFF.